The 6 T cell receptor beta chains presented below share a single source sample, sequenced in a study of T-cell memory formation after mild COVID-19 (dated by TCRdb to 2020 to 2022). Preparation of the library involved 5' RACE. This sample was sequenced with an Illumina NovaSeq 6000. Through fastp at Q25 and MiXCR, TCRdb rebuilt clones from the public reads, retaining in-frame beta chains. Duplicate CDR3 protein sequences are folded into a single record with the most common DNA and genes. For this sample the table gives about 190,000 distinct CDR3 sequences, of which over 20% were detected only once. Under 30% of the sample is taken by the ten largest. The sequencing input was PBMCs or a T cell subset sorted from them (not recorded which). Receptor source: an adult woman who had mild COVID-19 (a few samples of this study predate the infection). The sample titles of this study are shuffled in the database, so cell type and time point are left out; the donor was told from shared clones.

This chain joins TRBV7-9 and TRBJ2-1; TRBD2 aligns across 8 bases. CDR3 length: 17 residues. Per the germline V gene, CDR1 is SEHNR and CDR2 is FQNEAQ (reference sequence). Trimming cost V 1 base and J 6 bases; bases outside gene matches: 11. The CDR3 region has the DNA TGTGCCAGCAGCTTAGGGGCTCTACTAGCGGATATCAATGAGCAGTTCTTC. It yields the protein CASSLGALLADINEQFF.

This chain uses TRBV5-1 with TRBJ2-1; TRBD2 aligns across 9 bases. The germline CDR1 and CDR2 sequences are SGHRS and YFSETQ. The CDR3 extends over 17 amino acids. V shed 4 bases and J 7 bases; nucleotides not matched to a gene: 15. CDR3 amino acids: CASSLEGSGGPGNEQFF. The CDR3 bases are TGCGCCAGCAGCCTCGAGGGTAGCGGGGGCCCGGGGAATGAGCAGTTCTTC.

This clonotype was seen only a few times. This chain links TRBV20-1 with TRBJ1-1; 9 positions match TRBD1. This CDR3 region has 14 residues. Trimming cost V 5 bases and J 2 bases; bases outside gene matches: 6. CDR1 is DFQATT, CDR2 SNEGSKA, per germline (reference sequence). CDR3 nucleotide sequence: TGCAGTGCTTTCCGACAGGGGGAAAACACTGAAGCTTTCTTT. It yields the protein CSAFRQGENTEAFF.

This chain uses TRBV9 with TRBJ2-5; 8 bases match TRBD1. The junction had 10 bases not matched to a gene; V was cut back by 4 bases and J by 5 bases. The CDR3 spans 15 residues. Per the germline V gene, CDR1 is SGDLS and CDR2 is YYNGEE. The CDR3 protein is CASSSEAGGAETQYF. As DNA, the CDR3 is TGTGCCAGCAGCTCAGAGGCAGGGGGCGCGGAGACCCAGTACTTC. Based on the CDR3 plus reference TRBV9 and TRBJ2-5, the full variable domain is DSGVTQTPKHLITATGQRVTLRCSPRSGDLSVYWYQQSLDQGLQFLIQYYNGEERAKGNILERFSAQQFPDLHSELNLSSLELGDSALYFCASSSEAGGAETQYFGPGTRLLVL.

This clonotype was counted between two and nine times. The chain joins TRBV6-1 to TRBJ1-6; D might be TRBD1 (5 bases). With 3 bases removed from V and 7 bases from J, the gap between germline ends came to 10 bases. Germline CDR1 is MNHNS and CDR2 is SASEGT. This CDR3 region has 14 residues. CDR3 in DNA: TGTGCCAGCAGTGAGTGGGGGGGGAATTCACCCCTCCACTTT. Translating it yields CASSEWGGNSPLHF.

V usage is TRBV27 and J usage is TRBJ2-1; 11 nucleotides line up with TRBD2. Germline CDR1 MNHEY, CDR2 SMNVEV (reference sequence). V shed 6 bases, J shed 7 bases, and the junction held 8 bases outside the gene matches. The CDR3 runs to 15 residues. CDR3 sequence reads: CASSSGTSGKNEQFF. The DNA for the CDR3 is TGTGCCAGCAGCTCCGGGACTAGCGGCAAGAATGAGCAGTTCTTC.